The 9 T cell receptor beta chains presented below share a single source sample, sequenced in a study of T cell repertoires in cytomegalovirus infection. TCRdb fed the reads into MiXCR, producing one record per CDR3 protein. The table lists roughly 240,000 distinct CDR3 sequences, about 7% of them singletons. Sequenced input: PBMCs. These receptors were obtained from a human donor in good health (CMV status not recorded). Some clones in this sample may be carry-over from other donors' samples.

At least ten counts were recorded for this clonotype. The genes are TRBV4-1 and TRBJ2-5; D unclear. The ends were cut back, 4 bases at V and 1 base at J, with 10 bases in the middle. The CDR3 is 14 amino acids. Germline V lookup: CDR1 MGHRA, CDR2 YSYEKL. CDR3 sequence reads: CASSRHAVQETQYF. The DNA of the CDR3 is TGCGCCAGCAGCCGACACGCGGTCCAAGAGACCCAGTACTTC.

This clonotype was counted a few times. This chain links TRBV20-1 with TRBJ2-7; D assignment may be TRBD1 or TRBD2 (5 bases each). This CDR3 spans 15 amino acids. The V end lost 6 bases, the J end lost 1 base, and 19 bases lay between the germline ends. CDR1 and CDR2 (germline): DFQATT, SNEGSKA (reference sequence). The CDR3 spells CSAHDGTRLSYEQYF. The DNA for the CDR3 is TGCAGTGCCCACGACGGGACCCGCCTATCCTACGAGCAGTACTTC.

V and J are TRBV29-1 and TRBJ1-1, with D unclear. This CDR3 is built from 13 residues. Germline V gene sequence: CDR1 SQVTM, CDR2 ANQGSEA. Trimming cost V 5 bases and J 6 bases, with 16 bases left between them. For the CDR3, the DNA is TGCAGCGTTACCAAGATCGCCGACCCTGAAGCTTTCTTT. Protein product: CSVTKIADPEAFF. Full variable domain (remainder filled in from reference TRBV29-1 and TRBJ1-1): SAVISQKPSRDICQRGTSLTIQCQVDSQVTMMFWYRQQPGQSLTLIATANQGSEATYESGFVIDKFPISRPNLTFSTLTVSNMSPEDSSIYLCSVTKIADPEAFFGQGTRLTVV.

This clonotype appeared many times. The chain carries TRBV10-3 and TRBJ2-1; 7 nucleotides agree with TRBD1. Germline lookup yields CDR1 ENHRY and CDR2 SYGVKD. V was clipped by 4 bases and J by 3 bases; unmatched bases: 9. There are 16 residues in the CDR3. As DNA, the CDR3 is TGTGCCATCAGTGCCCCCGGGACAGATCTCTACAATGAGCAGTTCTTC. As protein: CAISAPGTDLYNEQFF.

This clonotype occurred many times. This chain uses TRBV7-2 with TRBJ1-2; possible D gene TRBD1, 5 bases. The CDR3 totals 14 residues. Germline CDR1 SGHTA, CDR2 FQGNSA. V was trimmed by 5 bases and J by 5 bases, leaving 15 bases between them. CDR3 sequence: CASSPRGGLYGYTF. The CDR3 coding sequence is TGTGCCAGCAGCCCCCGGGGGGGACTGTATGGCTACACCTTC.

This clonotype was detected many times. This chain's CDR3 is CASSEGRYSNQPQHF. The CDR3 DNA is TGTGCCAGCAGTGAAGGGCGGTATAGCAATCAGCCCCAGCATTTT. The chain has TRBV25-1 and TRBJ1-5; D is uncertain. The CDR3 is 15 amino acids. The germline CDR1 and CDR2 sequences are MGHDK and SYGVNS. V was trimmed by 2 bases and J by 0 bases, leaving 8 bases between them.

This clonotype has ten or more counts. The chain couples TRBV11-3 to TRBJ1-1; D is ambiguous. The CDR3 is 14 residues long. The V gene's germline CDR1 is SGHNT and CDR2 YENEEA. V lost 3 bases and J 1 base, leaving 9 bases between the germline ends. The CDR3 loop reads CASSFTGKNTEAFF. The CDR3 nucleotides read TGTGCCAGCAGCTTTACCGGGAAGAACACTGAAGCTTTCTTT.

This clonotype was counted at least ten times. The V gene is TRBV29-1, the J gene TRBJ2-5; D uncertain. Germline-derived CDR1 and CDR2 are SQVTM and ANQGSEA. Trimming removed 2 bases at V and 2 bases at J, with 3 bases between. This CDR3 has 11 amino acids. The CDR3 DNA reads TGCAGCGTTGAAATGCAAGAGACCCAGTACTTC. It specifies CSVEMQETQYF. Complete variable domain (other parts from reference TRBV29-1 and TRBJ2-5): SAVISQKPSRDICQRGTSLTIQCQVDSQVTMMFWYRQQPGQSLTLIATANQGSEATYESGFVIDKFPISRPNLTFSTLTVSNMSPEDSSIYLCSVEMQETQYFGPGTRLLVL.

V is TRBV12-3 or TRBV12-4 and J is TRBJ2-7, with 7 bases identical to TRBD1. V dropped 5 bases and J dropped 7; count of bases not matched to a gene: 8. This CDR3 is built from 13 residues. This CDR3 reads CASSEDRLREQYF. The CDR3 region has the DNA TGTGCCAGCAGTGAGGACAGGCTTCGAGAGCAGTACTTC.